Listed here are 27 T cell receptor beta chains from one sample, sequenced in a study of T cells after posttransplantation cyclophosphamide. Method: immunoSEQ multiplex PCR; TCRdb's copy keeps in-frame clones and lacks some. Here the sample spans 5,500 to 7,000 clones, approximately 83% being singletons. Treatment was busulfan-fludarabine conditioning, a marrow graft, and cyclophosphamide on days +3 and +4. Sequencing used CD4+ T cells sorted from blood, obtained nearly 360 days after allogeneic stem cell transplant with posttransplant cyclophosphamide. Receptor source: a male patient between 50 and 60 years old who received an allogeneic stem cell transplant from a related donor and was CMV-positive. T cells may partly derive from the graft donor.

This sequence joins TRBV6-5 and TRBJ1-2; 8 bases match TRBD1. Germline loops: CDR1 MNHEY, CDR2 SVGAGI. The CDR3 has 11 amino acids. J was trimmed by 14 bases and V by 2 bases; bases with no gene match: 4. Here the CDR3 reads CASSYGQGLTF. CDR3 in DNA: TGTGCCAGCAGTTACGGACAGGGTCTGACCTTC.

V gene TRBV12-5 combines with J gene TRBJ2-1, with a possible D match to TRBD1 (6 bases). Germline V gene lookup returns CDR1 LGHNT and CDR2 FRNRAP. The V and J ends lost 3 bases and 7 bases respectively, with 16 bases between them. The length of the CDR3 is 15 residues. The CDR3, as DNA: TGTGCTAGTGGTTTCTCGAGGGGGTTCGAGAATGAGCAGTTCTTC. Encoded protein: CASGFSRGFENEQFF.

The J gene is TRBJ2-4, the V gene TRBV10-3; possibly TRBD2 for D (5 bases). Per the germline V gene, CDR1 is ENHRY and CDR2 is SYGVKD. This CDR3 comprises 14 residues. Trimming removed 3 bases from V and 6 bases from J, with 12 bases in between. The CDR3 is CAISDRGNGNIQYF. CDR3 sequence (DNA): TGTGCCATCAGTGACCGGGGAAATGGAAACATTCAGTACTTC.

The chain combines TRBV5-4 with TRBJ2-7, with 12 bases lining up with TRBD2. The CDR3 runs to 16 residues. The junction had 7 bases not matched to a gene; V was cut back by 4 bases and J by 2 bases. Germline V CDR1 and CDR2: SGHNT, YYREEE (reference sequence). This CDR3 reads CASSAIGLAGPYEQYF. As DNA, the CDR3 is TGTGCCAGCAGCGCTATAGGACTAGCGGGACCCTACGAGCAGTACTTC.

The rearrangement joins TRBV18 to TRBJ2-7; 11 nucleotides align to TRBD2. The CDR3 runs to 15 residues. The V gene end was trimmed by 3 bases and the J gene end by 3 bases; junction bases not matched to a gene: 4. CDR1 KGHSH and CDR2 LQKENI come from the germline V gene. The CDR3 region has the DNA TGTGCCAGCTCACCCCCCGGGACTAGCGGCTACGAGCAGTACTTC. Residues: CASSPPGTSGYEQYF.

A few counts support this clone. The CDR3 sequence: CASSPQREGTDTQYF. DNA of the CDR3: TGCGCCAGCAGCCCCCAGCGGGAGGGAACAGATACGCAGTATTTT. The chain is built from TRBV4-1 and TRBJ2-3; 10 bases match TRBD2. The CDR3 runs to 15 residues. Germline lookup yields CDR1 MGHRA and CDR2 YSYEKL. Unmatched junction bases numbered 4, after V lost 4 bases and J lost 3 bases.

The V gene is TRBV7-9, the J gene TRBJ2-5, with 7 bases lining up with TRBD2. V gave up 5 bases and J gave up 7 bases; unmatched junction bases: 16. The CDR3 consists of 16 residues. Germline assignment: CDR1 SEHNR and CDR2 FQNEAQ (reference sequence). Here the CDR3 reads CASSLQDSRGLGTQYF. The CDR3 nucleotides read TGTGCCAGCAGCCTGCAGGACTCGCGGGGGTTGGGGACCCAGTACTTC.

The J gene is TRBJ1-1, the V gene TRBV29-1; no clear D. CDR3 size: 13 residues. The V gene lost 7 bases and the J gene lost 1 base, with 13 bases spanning the gap. The germline gives CDR1 SQVTM, CDR2 ANQGSEA. The CDR3 sequence is CSGRRQENTEAFF. Here the CDR3 DNA reads TGCAGCGGCCGCCGGCAGGAGAACACTGAAGCTTTCTTT. Full variable domain (outside the CDR3, taken from reference TRBV29-1 and TRBJ1-1): SAVISQKPSRDICQRGTSLTIQCQVDSQVTMMFWYRQQPGQSLTLIATANQGSEATYESGFVIDKFPISRPNLTFSTLTVSNMSPEDSSIYLCSGRRQENTEAFFGQGTRLTVV.

CDR3 region: CASSRGTATEAFF. The CDR3 DNA sequence: TGTGCCAGCAGCCGGGGCACAGCTACTGAAGCTTTCTTT. The chain employs TRBV4-2 and TRBJ1-1; D might be TRBD1 (5 bases). Germline V gives CDR1 LGHNA, CDR2 YNFKEQ. This CDR3 has 13 amino acids. Trimming pared 4 bases from V and 5 bases from J, leaving 11 bases between.

The gene calls are TRBV27 and TRBJ1-4; TRBD1 is a possible D gene (6 bases). The CDR3 runs 17 residues. Germline V gene sequence: CDR1 MNHEY, CDR2 SMNVEV (reference sequence). V lost 11 bases and J lost 6, with 28 bases in between. CDR3 protein: CASSPGAGNRDDEKLFF. The CDR3, as DNA: TGTGCCTCCTCCCCCGGGGCCGGGAACAGGGACGATGAAAAACTGTTTTTT.

V usage is TRBV6-5 and J usage is TRBJ2-7; tentatively, D is TRBD1 (6 bases). The V and J ends lost 4 bases and 2 bases respectively, with 12 bases between them. CDR1 and CDR2 (germline): MNHEY, SVGAGI. The CDR3 runs to 14 residues. The CDR3 region has the DNA TGTGCCAGCAGTTCCCAAAACAGGGCCTACGAGCAGTACTTC. Encoded protein: CASSSQNRAYEQYF.

The chain is built from TRBV7-9 and TRBJ2-4; TRBD1 matches 10 bases. V lost 4 bases and J lost 3; bases outside the gene matches: 15. The CDR3 is 19 amino acids. The V gene's germline CDR1 is SEHNR and CDR2 FQNEAQ (reference sequence). The CDR3 DNA follows: TGTGCCAGCAGCTCCAGGCCCGGACAGGGGGTGAACGGCAAAAACATTCAGTACTTC. Translation gives CASSSRPGQGVNGKNIQYF.

The V gene is TRBV5-1, the J gene TRBJ2-7; weak D call: TRBD1 (6 bases). Germline assignment: CDR1 SGHRS and CDR2 YFSETQ. V lost 4 bases, J lost 5 bases, and 13 bases lay in between. The CDR3 is 13 residues long. CDR3 amino acids: CASSVTQGHEQYF. The DNA for the CDR3 is TGCGCCAGCAGCGTGACCCAGGGGCACGAGCAGTACTTC.

The V and J genes are TRBV5-1 and TRBJ2-3; 10 positions agree with TRBD2. CDR1 and CDR2 (germline): SGHRS, YFSETQ. V shed 0 bases and J 0 bases; nucleotides not matched to a gene: 7. CDR3 length: 18 residues. CDR3 loop: CASSLVASGSVSTDTQYF. CDR3 coding DNA: TGCGCCAGCAGCTTGGTGGCTAGCGGGAGCGTTAGCACAGATACGCAGTATTTT.

The chain employs TRBV19 and TRBJ2-7; D is undetermined. The germline gives CDR1 LNHDA, CDR2 SQIVND (reference sequence). V shed 3 bases and J shed 2 bases, with 11 bases lying between them. This CDR3 contains 14 residues. The CDR3 bases are TGTGCCAGTAGTATTCCCGGGTTCGCCTACGAGCAGTACTTC. Translation gives CASSIPGFAYEQYF. Using reference TRBV19 and TRBJ2-7 for the parts outside the CDR3, the full variable domain is DGGITQSPKYLFRKEGQNVTLSCEQNLNHDAMYWYRQDPGQGLRLIYYSQIVNDFQKGDIAEGYSVSREKKESFPLTVTSAQKNPTAFYLCASSIPGFAYEQYFGPGTRLTVT.

The chain couples TRBV14 to TRBJ1-1; 7 bases align to TRBD1. The CDR3 loop spans 14 amino acids. Trimming removed 5 bases from V and 2 bases from J; junction bases left unmatched: 5. Germline assignment: CDR1 SGHDN and CDR2 FVKESK. This chain's CDR3 is CASSRGTDNTEAFF. CDR3 DNA: TGTGCCAGCAGCAGAGGGACAGACAACACTGAAGCTTTCTTT.

The genes are TRBV6-1 and TRBJ1-6, with 7 nucleotides matching TRBD1. J lost 8 bases, V lost 8 bases, and 12 bases had no gene match. CDR1 and CDR2 from the germline V gene are MNHNS and SASEGT. The length of the CDR3 is 15 residues. The CDR3 is CASAYRQGVDSPLHF. The CDR3 nucleotides are TGTGCCAGCGCATACCGACAGGGCGTCGATTCACCCCTCCACTTT.

In nucleotides, the CDR3 is TGTGCCAGCGGAAACAGGGGATACTTTGGAAACACCATATATTTT. As protein: CASGNRGYFGNTIYF. This chain connects TRBV5-6 to TRBJ1-3, with TRBD1 identical over 7 bases. Looked up from germline, CDR1 is SGHDT and CDR2 is YYEEEE. The length of the CDR3 is 15 residues. The junction had 10 bases not matched to a gene; V was cut back by 7 bases and J by 3 bases. Full variable domain (rest looked up from reference TRBV5-6 and TRBJ1-3): DAGVTQSPTHLIKTRGQQVTLRCSPKSGHDTVSWYQQALGQGPQFIFQYYEEEERQRGNFPDRFSGHQFPNYSSELNVNALLLGDSALYLCASGNRGYFGNTIYFGEGSWLTVV.

This chain joins TRBV7-7 and TRBJ2-5; weak D call: TRBD2 (6 bases). Germline V CDR1 and CDR2: SSHAT, FNYEAQ (reference sequence). Trimming took 3 bases from V and 2 from J, leaving 16 bases between them. The CDR3 runs to 16 residues. The CDR3 nucleotides read TGTGCCAGCAGCTTTGGGGCGGGGTACTCTCAAGAGACCCAGTACTTC. Protein sequence: CASSFGAGYSQETQYF. The full variable domain, completed using reference TRBV7-7 and TRBJ2-5, is GAGVSQSPRYKVTKRGQDVTLRCDPISSHATLYWYQQALGQGPEFLTYFNYEAQPDKSGLPSDRFSAERPEGSISTLTIQRTEQRDSAMYRCASSFGAGYSQETQYFGPGTRLLVL.

This clone was recorded only once. The chain links TRBV29-1 to TRBJ2-1; D is unclear. V lost 1 base to trimming and J lost 3 bases, with 10 bases between them. The germline V gene encodes CDR1 SQVTM and CDR2 ANQGSEA. CDR3 length: 14 amino acids. The CDR3: CSVEGGRDYNEQFF. Here the CDR3 DNA reads TGCAGCGTTGAAGGAGGTAGAGACTACAATGAGCAGTTCTTC.

V gene TRBV7-9 combines with J gene TRBJ2-1; 7 bases agree with TRBD2. Germline V gives CDR1 SEHNR, CDR2 FQNEAQ (reference sequence). The ends lost 3 bases at V and 0 bases at J; junction bases unmatched: 8. The CDR3 sequence is 17 residues long. The CDR3 nucleotides read TGTGCCAGCAGCTTGGGAGCGGGGCTTAGCTCCTACAATGAGCAGTTCTTC. Its protein product is CASSLGAGLSSYNEQFF.

The chain uses TRBV5-5 and TRBJ1-6; no clear D. Looked up from germline, CDR1 is SGHKS and CDR2 is YYEKEE (reference sequence). The CDR3 length is 12 residues. Trimming removed 2 bases from V and 9 bases from J, with 6 bases in between. The CDR3 nucleotides are TGTGCCAGCAGCTTAAGCCGTTCACCCCTCCACTTT. Translation gives CASSLSRSPLHF. The variable domain in full, completed from reference TRBV5-5 and TRBJ1-6, reads DAGVTQSPTHLIKTRGQQVTLRCSPISGHKSVSWYQQVLGQGPQFIFQYYEKEERGRGNFPDRFSARQFPNYSSELNVNALLLGDSALYLCASSLSRSPLHFGNGTRLTVT.

The J gene is TRBJ2-7, the V gene TRBV5-4, with 11 bases identical to TRBD1. Losses at the gene ends were 8 bases for V and 7 bases for J; bases not matched to a gene: 8. CDR1 is SGHNT and CDR2 is YYREEE in the germline V gene (reference sequence). The CDR3 is 13 residues long. CDR3 in DNA: TGTGCCAGTTTTAGGACAGGGGGCGAGGAGCAGTACTTC. The encoded protein is CASFRTGGEEQYF.

J is TRBJ2-3 and V is TRBV9, with unresolved D. In germline, CDR1 is SGDLS, CDR2 YYNGEE. V gave up 2 bases and J gave up 5 bases, with 9 bases separating them. There are 13 residues in the CDR3. The CDR3 DNA reads as TGTGCCAGCAGCGTGGGCTCCGAAGATACGCAGTATTTT. Protein sequence: CASSVGSEDTQYF.

J is TRBJ1-4 and V is TRBV6-4; unclear D gene. The ends were cut back, 8 bases at V and 4 bases at J, with 17 bases in the middle. The length of the CDR3 is 15 residues. From germline, CDR1 is MRHNA and CDR2 SNTAGT. CDR3 nucleotide sequence: TGTGCCAGCCCCGGCGGCCATCATCATAATGAAAAACTGTTTTTT. Amino acids: CASPGGHHHNEKLFF.

V and J are TRBV2 and TRBJ2-3, with D possibly matching TRBD2 (7 bases). The CDR3 sequence is 14 residues long. V was cut by 6 bases and J by 4 bases, with 14 bases left in between. In germline, CDR1 is SNHLY, CDR2 FYNNEI. CDR3 DNA sequence: TGTGCCAGCAGAGGGGGGGGAAGGGCAGATACGCAGTATTTT. It specifies CASRGGGRADTQYF.

The V gene is TRBV30, the J gene TRBJ1-1, with 10 nucleotides matching TRBD1. The V gene end was trimmed by 1 base and the J gene end by 2 bases; junction bases not matched to a gene: 4. Germline V gives CDR1 GTSNPN, CDR2 SVGIG (reference sequence). This CDR3 comprises 15 residues. The CDR3 bases are TGTGCCTGGAGTGACCGGGACAGGGGAAACACTGAAGCTTTCTTT. Translation gives CAWSDRDRGNTEAFF.